Presented here are 32 T cell receptor beta chains from one specimen sequenced in a study of human T cells and chemical hapten exposure. Time point of the sample: patch test 2, 6 weeks after DPC sensitization. Documented treatment: therapeutic diphenylcyclopropenone sensitization with weekly scalp DPC. TCRdb reanalysed the RACE reads using MiXCR and keeps one entry per CDR3 protein. This table has over 70,000 distinct CDR3 sequences, about 9% appearing once. The sequences come from whole blood, collected in connection with sensitization to the hapten diphenylcyclopropenone (DPC). The receptors originated from a woman aged 50 to 65 with alopecia areata. Some clones in this sample may be carry-over from other donors' samples.

This clonotype has just a few counts. V usage is TRBV29-1 and J usage is TRBJ2-2; D is unclear. There are 12 residues in the CDR3. From germline, CDR1 is SQVTM and CDR2 ANQGSEA. V gave up 6 bases and J gave up 1 base, with 6 bases separating them. The CDR3 coding sequence is TGCAGCGTGACGGTGAACACCGGGGAGCTGTTTTTT. This translates into CSVTVNTGELFF.

This clonotype was counted between two and nine times. The rearrangement links TRBV5-1 to TRBJ2-6, with D perhaps given as TRBD1 or TRBD2 (7 bases each). The germline V gene has CDR1 SGHRS and CDR2 YFSETQ. This CDR3 is built from 17 residues. V shed 4 bases and J shed 1 base, with 15 bases lying between them. The CDR3 loop is CASSPRQGGSGANVLTF. The DNA for the CDR3 is TGCGCCAGCAGCCCCCGACAGGGAGGGTCTGGGGCCAACGTCCTGACTTTC.

This clonotype was counted a few times. This chain links TRBV27 with TRBJ1-4, with a tentative D call TRBD1 (5 bases). V lost 5 bases to trimming and J lost 7 bases, with 17 bases between them. Looked up from germline, CDR1 is MNHEY and CDR2 is SMNVEV (reference sequence). The length of the CDR3 is 15 residues. CDR3 bases: TGTGCCAGCAGTCCACGGGACCGCGGCGGTGAAAAACTGTTTTTT. The encoded protein is CASSPRDRGGEKLFF.

This clonotype appeared many times. V usage is TRBV5-1 and J usage is TRBJ1-1; D is unresolved. Per germline, CDR1 SGHRS and CDR2 YFSETQ. This CDR3 region has 13 residues. Trimming pared 0 bases from V and 2 bases from J, leaving 5 bases between. The CDR3 protein is CASSLEPNTEAFF. In DNA form, the CDR3 reads TGCGCCAGCAGCTTGGAGCCAAACACTGAAGCTTTCTTT.

This clonotype was counted at least ten times. The chain combines TRBV29-1 with TRBJ1-2; D not certain. Germline V gene sequence: CDR1 SQVTM, CDR2 ANQGSEA. Trimming left V 3 bases short and J 6 bases short, with 14 bases between. The CDR3 is made up of 13 amino acids. CDR3 amino acids: CSVEGTTGDGYTF. CDR3 coding DNA: TGCAGCGTTGAGGGCACCACCGGGGATGGCTACACCTTC.

This clonotype was observed at least ten times. This chain joins TRBV3-1 and TRBJ1-5; no firm D call. V shed 4 bases and J shed 4 bases, with 5 bases lying between them. The CDR3 runs 12 residues. Germline V gene data show CDR1 as LGHDT and CDR2 as YNNKEL (reference sequence). CDR3 nucleotides: TGTGCCAGCAGCCTCCTAAATCAGCCCCAGCATTTT. This sequence encodes CASSLLNQPQHF.

The chain links TRBV9 to TRBJ2-3; 9 nucleotides align to TRBD2. Per the germline V gene, CDR1 is SGDLS and CDR2 is YYNGEE. The length of the CDR3 is 16 residues. Unmatched junction bases numbered 8, after V lost 4 bases and J lost 2 bases. The CDR3 nucleotides are TGTGCCAGCAGCACCGGGAGCGGGGGGACCACAGATACGCAGTATTTT. It codes for CASSTGSGGTTDTQYF.

The sample holds a few counts of this clonotype. The chain is built from TRBV6-5 and TRBJ2-3; 7 nucleotides align to TRBD1. Germline-derived CDR1 and CDR2 are MNHEY and SVGAGI. The CDR3 covers 16 residues. V trimming: 0 bases; J trimming: 5 bases; junction bases outside the gene matches: 8. The CDR3 sequence: CASSYSMAGGRDTQYF. The DNA of the CDR3 is TGTGCCAGCAGTTACTCGATGGCAGGGGGACGAGATACGCAGTATTTT.

This clonotype was counted between two and nine times. The rearrangement uses TRBV4-1 and TRBJ1-5, with D perhaps matching TRBD1 (6 bases). CDR3 size: 15 residues. Germline CDR1 and CDR2: MGHRA and YSYEKL. The ends were cut back, 4 bases at V and 5 bases at J, with 15 bases in the middle. CDR3 amino acids: CASSREQGSDQPQHF. The DNA for the CDR3 is TGCGCCAGCAGCCGGGAACAGGGATCGGATCAGCCCCAGCATTTT.

There are a few counts of this clonotype. At one end, the junction sequence differs from germline, possibly due to a read error. The chain's CDR3 is CASGAGAVTWELFF. CDR3 nucleotides: TGTGCCAGCGGGGCTGGGGCGGTCACCTGGGAGCTGTTTTTT. The gene calls are TRBV6-5 and TRBJ2-2, with TRBD1 as a possible D gene (5 bases). The length of the CDR3 is 14 residues. Germline V lookup: CDR1 MNHEY, CDR2 SVGAGI.

This clonotype was recorded at least ten times. The rearrangement uses TRBV6-1 and TRBJ1-5, with D tentatively TRBD1 (6 bases). The ends were cut back, 1 base at V and 5 bases at J, with 9 bases in the middle. This CDR3 has 14 residues. The V gene's germline CDR1 is MNHNS and CDR2 SASEGT. CDR3 amino acids: CASSEGGQDQPQHF. CDR3 nucleotide sequence: TGTGCCAGCAGTGAAGGGGGGCAGGATCAGCCCCAGCATTTT.

The gene calls are TRBV19 and TRBJ2-1; 15 bases map to TRBD2. The germline V gene encodes CDR1 LNHDA and CDR2 SQIVND (reference sequence). This CDR3 has 15 residues. V gave up 3 bases and J gave up 7 bases; unmatched junction bases: 1. This CDR3 is CASSIGLAGGNEQFF. The CDR3 nucleotides read TGTGCCAGTAGTATTGGACTAGCGGGGGGGAATGAGCAGTTCTTC. Combining the CDR3 with reference TRBV19 and TRBJ2-1 gives the whole variable domain DGGITQSPKYLFRKEGQNVTLSCEQNLNHDAMYWYRQDPGQGLRLIYYSQIVNDFQKGDIAEGYSVSREKKESFPLTVTSAQKNPTAFYLCASSIGLAGGNEQFFGPGTRLTVL.

The chain employs TRBV3-1 and TRBJ1-5; D might be TRBD1 (5 bases). CDR3 length equals 15 residues. Germline V gene lookup returns CDR1 LGHDT and CDR2 YNNKEL (reference sequence). With 3 bases removed from V and 6 bases from J, the gap between germline ends came to 15 bases. CDR3 in amino acids: CASSQARDVGQPQHF. The CDR3 nucleotides are TGTGCCAGCAGCCAGGCGAGGGACGTGGGTCAGCCCCAGCATTTT.

This chain connects TRBV4-1 to TRBJ2-2; unclear D gene. CDR1 is MGHRA and CDR2 is YSYEKL in the germline V gene. The CDR3 is made up of 16 amino acids. Trimming left V 0 bases short and J 7 bases short, with 15 bases between. In DNA, the CDR3 is TGCGCCAGCAGCCAAGATCTCGGGTTCTTAGTCGGGGAGCTGTTTTTT. This encodes CASSQDLGFLVGELFF.

This clonotype showed up many times. This chain links TRBV27 with TRBJ1-2; 7 nucleotides align to TRBD1. Trimming at V came to 5 bases and at J to 4 bases, leaving 7 bases not matched to a gene. Per the germline V gene, CDR1 is MNHEY and CDR2 is SMNVEV (reference sequence). CDR3 size: 14 residues. The CDR3 region is CASSPTGAVYGYTF. The CDR3 coding sequence is TGTGCCAGCAGTCCCACAGGGGCGGTCTATGGCTACACCTTC.

This clonotype was recorded a few times. The chain uses TRBV18 and TRBJ2-7; D not certain. Germline CDR1 reads KGHSH; CDR2 reads LQKENI. CDR3 length equals 17 residues. Trimming removed 2 bases at V and 0 bases at J, with 17 bases between. The CDR3 sequence is CASSPTAPGSSSYEQYF. CDR3 nucleotides: TGTGCCAGCTCACCAACCGCCCCAGGCTCGAGCTCCTACGAGCAGTACTTC.

This rearrangement joins TRBV6-5 to TRBJ2-3; TRBD2 agrees at 13 bases. J lost 6 bases, V lost 5 bases, and 5 bases had no gene match. The CDR3 spans 15 residues. The germline V gene encodes CDR1 MNHEY and CDR2 SVGAGI. CDR3 DNA sequence: TGTGCCAGCAGTCCACTAGCGGGAGGGGCGGATACGCAGTATTTT. Amino acid sequence: CASSPLAGGADTQYF.

The V gene is TRBV6-6, the J gene TRBJ1-1; 7 bases are a match to TRBD1. V gave up 0 bases and J gave up 5 bases; unmatched junction bases: 9. Germline V gene data show CDR1 as MNHNY and CDR2 as SVGAGI (reference sequence). The CDR3 contains 16 residues. The DNA for the CDR3 is TGTGCCAGCAGTTACTCCCAGGGGGGGTTGCGAACTGAAGCTTTCTTT. This translates into CASSYSQGGLRTEAFF.

This clonotype has more than one count but fewer than ten. V is TRBV6-1 and J is TRBJ2-3; a possible D gene is TRBD2 (7 bases). Trimming pared 2 bases from V and 6 bases from J, leaving 18 bases between. Looked up from germline, CDR1 is MNHNS and CDR2 is SASEGT. The CDR3 is 16 amino acids. As DNA, the CDR3 is TGTGCCAGCAGTGAATGGACGGGGGGCCTTTTGGATACGCAGTATTTT. It codes for CASSEWTGGLLDTQYF.

This clonotype was detected only a few times. The genes are TRBV7-9 and TRBJ1-1; D unclear. V was cut by 3 bases and J by 1 base, with 9 bases left in between. Germline V gene lookup returns CDR1 SEHNR and CDR2 FQNEAQ (reference sequence). CDR3 length: 14 amino acids. The CDR3 bases are TGTGCCAGCAGCTTCCGGGGAAAGAACACTGAAGCTTTCTTT. The encoded protein is CASSFRGKNTEAFF.

This clonotype was recorded a few times. The chain is built from TRBV9 and TRBJ2-7; maybe TRBD2 (5 bases). V was pared by 4 bases and J by 2 bases, with 10 bases between. The length of the CDR3 is 13 residues. CDR1 SGDLS and CDR2 YYNGEE come from the germline V gene. This CDR3 is CASSPPRAYEQYF. The CDR3 coding sequence is TGTGCCAGCAGCCCCCCGAGGGCCTACGAGCAGTACTTC.

The chain employs TRBV30 and TRBJ2-1, with D unresolved. There are 10 residues in the CDR3. Trimming removed 1 base from V and 10 bases from J, with 5 bases in between. Germline assignment: CDR1 GTSNPN and CDR2 SVGIG (reference sequence). Written as DNA, the CDR3 is TGTGCCTGGAGTGAGCAGGAGCAGTTCTTC. Translating it yields CAWSEQEQFF.

In this sample, this clonotype turned up a few times. V gene TRBV12-3 or TRBV12-4 combines with J gene TRBJ2-7; D remains unclear. The CDR3 is 13 amino acids. Trimming pared 2 bases from V and 3 bases from J, leaving 8 bases between. This CDR3 is CASSLTQDYEQYF. The CDR3 DNA reads as TGTGCCAGCAGTTTAACTCAAGACTACGAGCAGTACTTC.

The chain joins TRBV6-2 or TRBV6-3 to TRBJ2-7; 7 positions match TRBD2. This CDR3 spans 15 amino acids. The germline V gene encodes CDR1 MNHEY and CDR2 SVGEGT. V lost 2 bases and J lost 0; bases outside the gene matches: 4. The CDR3 DNA sequence: TGTGCCAGCAGTTACGTTGGCGGGAGCTCCTACGAGCAGTACTTC. Residues: CASSYVGGSSYEQYF.

The table lists this clonotype with a few counts. The rearrangement joins TRBV6-1 to TRBJ1-3; D uncertain. Germline V CDR1 and CDR2: MNHNS, SASEGT. The CDR3 is made up of 15 amino acids. V lost 7 bases and J 0 bases, leaving 13 bases between the germline ends. CDR3 in DNA: TGTGCCAGCACCATCCTGACGGCCTCTGGAAACACCATATATTTT. Its protein is CASTILTASGNTIYF.

The rearrangement uses TRBV28 and TRBJ2-1, with TRBD2 identical over 9 bases. This CDR3 is 14 amino acids long. The germline CDR1 and CDR2 sequences are MDHEN and SYDVKM. After removal of 9 bases from V and 5 bases from J, the junction contained 8 bases not matched to a gene. The chain's CDR3 is CASTERGVNNEQFF. The CDR3 nucleotides read TGTGCCAGTACTGAGCGGGGGGTCAACAATGAGCAGTTCTTC.

The rearrangement joins TRBV2 to TRBJ2-4, with TRBD2 as a possible D gene (6 bases). Germline CDR1 SNHLY, CDR2 FYNNEI. There are 15 residues in the CDR3. V lost 0 bases and J 2 bases, leaving 8 bases between the germline ends. The CDR3 nucleotides are TGTGCCAGCAGTGAAGCGGAGGGGTCCAAAAACATTCAGTACTTC. It yields the protein CASSEAEGSKNIQYF.

This clonotype occurred many times. One end of the junction does not line up with germline, which may come from a read error. This chain joins TRBV12-3 or TRBV12-4 and TRBJ2-7; 8 bases fit TRBD2. The CDR3 covers 13 residues. The CDR3 coding sequence is TGTGCCAGCAGTATAGCGGGGTACTACGAGCAGTACTTC. Amino acid sequence: CASSIAGYYEQYF.

This clonotype was seen more than once but under ten times. The chain links TRBV5-1 to TRBJ2-7; D is unresolved. The germline gives CDR1 SGHRS, CDR2 YFSETQ. Trimming removed 5 bases at V and 0 bases at J, with 18 bases between. There are 16 residues in the CDR3. For the CDR3, the DNA is TGCGCCAGCAGTCGAGAAATAATGAGCCTCTCCTACGAGCAGTACTTC. Translating gives CASSREIMSLSYEQYF.

A single count supports this clonotype. This could be a read error, since a much larger clone is one nucleotide away. The chain's CDR3 is CASRGDTEDFF. DNA of the CDR3: TGCGCCAGCAGAGGGGACACTGAAGATTTCTTT. The chain links TRBV5-1 to TRBJ1-1; possible D gene TRBD1, 6 bases. Germline V gives CDR1 SGHRS, CDR2 YFSETQ. The CDR3 has 11 amino acids.

In this sample, this clonotype turned up many times. The V call is TRBV18, the J call TRBJ1-1, with D maybe TRBD1 (5 bases). Germline CDR1 reads KGHSH; CDR2 reads LQKENI. V lost 1 base and J lost 7, with 7 bases in between. This CDR3 has 12 amino acids. The CDR3 loop is CASSPQQVEAFF. The CDR3 DNA sequence: TGTGCCAGCTCACCACAACAGGTTGAAGCTTTCTTT.

The chain employs TRBV15 and TRBJ1-1; D may be TRBD1 (5 bases). The CDR3 totals 15 residues. Germline V lookup: CDR1 LNHNV, CDR2 YYDKDF (reference sequence). V shed 0 bases and J shed 4 bases, with 12 bases lying between them. The CDR3 region is CATSRDGQDITEAFF. The CDR3, as DNA: TGTGCCACCAGCAGAGACGGCCAGGACATCACTGAAGCTTTCTTT.